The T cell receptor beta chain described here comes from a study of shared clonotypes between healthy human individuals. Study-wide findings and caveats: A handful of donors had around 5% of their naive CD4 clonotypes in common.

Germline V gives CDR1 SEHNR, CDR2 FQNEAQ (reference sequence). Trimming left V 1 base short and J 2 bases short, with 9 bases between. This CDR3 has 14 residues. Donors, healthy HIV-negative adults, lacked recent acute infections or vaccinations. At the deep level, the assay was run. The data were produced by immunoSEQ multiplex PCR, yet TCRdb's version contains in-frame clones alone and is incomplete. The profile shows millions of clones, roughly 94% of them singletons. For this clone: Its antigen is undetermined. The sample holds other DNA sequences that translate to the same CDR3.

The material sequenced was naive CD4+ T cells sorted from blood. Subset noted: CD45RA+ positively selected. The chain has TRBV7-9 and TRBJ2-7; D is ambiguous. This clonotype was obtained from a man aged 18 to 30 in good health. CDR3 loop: CASSLDGPPYEQYF. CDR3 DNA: TGTGCCAGCAGCTTAGACGGCCCTCCCTACGAGCAGTACTTC.